The 11 T cell receptor beta chains below were found in one sample sequenced in a study of identical twins. One entry per CDR3 protein results from TCRdb running MiXCR on the 5' RACE reads. Of about 720,000 distinct CDR3 sequences in the sample, 15% to 20% were seen once. These records were also assigned to another study, of T cells expressing NK-cell markers.

Material for sequencing was PBMCs. Receptor source: a young woman in good health.

In its sample, this clonotype was seen a few times. The chain employs TRBV10-3 and TRBJ2-5; TRBD1 might be the D (5 bases). V lost 11 bases and J lost 2, with 12 bases in between. Germline V gene data show CDR1 as ENHRY and CDR2 as SYGVKD. There are 12 residues in the CDR3. For the CDR3, the DNA is TGTGCCGCCAGCGACAGACAAGAGACCCAGTACTTC. This translates into CAASDRQETQYF.

Points on this clonotype: Relative to the germline gene, one junction end is altered; a read error may explain this. The chain recombines TRBV10-1 with TRBJ2-1; D is possibly TRBD2 (5 bases). In germline, CDR1 is WNHNN, CDR2 SYGVQD (reference sequence). The CDR3 sequence is 12 residues long. As DNA, the CDR3 is TGCGCCTGCAGTGACCCAAGAGGGGAGCAGTTCTTC. Translating it yields CACSDPRGEQFF.

This chain uses TRBV5-1 with TRBJ2-1; 9 nucleotides match TRBD2. The J segment lost 8 bases and the V segment lost 2 bases, leaving 8 bases of the junction unmatched. The germline V gene has CDR1 SGHRS and CDR2 YFSETQ. CDR3 length equals 15 residues. The CDR3 region is CASSFVIAGVHEQFF. The CDR3 DNA sequence: TGCGCCAGCAGCTTCGTGATAGCGGGAGTCCATGAGCAGTTCTTC.

The V and J genes are TRBV6-5 and TRBJ1-2; the D gene is possibly TRBD1 (6 bases). Germline-derived CDR1 and CDR2 are MNHEY and SVGAGI. The CDR3 consists of 15 residues. Trimming took 2 bases from V and 5 from J, leaving 15 bases between them. CDR3 bases: TGTGCCAGCAGTTACCGCGGGGGCGCCGGGTATGGCTACACCTTC. Encoded protein: CASSYRGGAGYGYTF.

The chain is built from TRBV29-1 and TRBJ1-2, with a tentative D call TRBD1 (6 bases). CDR1 and CDR2 (germline): SQVTM, ANQGSEA. V lost 6 bases to trimming and J lost 5 bases, with 16 bases between them. CDR3 length: 13 residues. The CDR3 DNA follows: TGCAGCGTCGAAAGACAGGAAATATATGGCTACACCTTC. Protein sequence: CSVERQEIYGYTF.

This clonotype was observed a handful of times. V usage is TRBV12-3 or TRBV12-4 and J usage is TRBJ2-5, with 10 bases identical to TRBD1. The CDR3 runs to 15 residues. The trim removed 0 bases at V and 5 bases at J, leaving 3 bases unmatched. CDR3 DNA sequence: TGTGCCAGCAGTTTAGCGGGACAGGGGACGGAGACCCAGTACTTC. This codes for CASSLAGQGTETQYF.

The V and J genes are TRBV29-1 and TRBJ2-7, with 7 bases fitting TRBD1. Germline CDR1 reads SQVTM; CDR2 reads ANQGSEA. The CDR3 totals 12 residues. Trimming removed 7 bases from V and 5 bases from J; junction bases left unmatched: 8. CDR3 DNA sequence: TGCAGCGCGACCCAGGGGGTGGACGAGCAGTACTTC. It yields the protein CSATQGVDEQYF.

This clonotype appeared a few times. V usage is TRBV30 and J usage is TRBJ2-7; TRBD2 is a possible D gene (5 bases). The CDR3 covers 12 residues. Looked up from germline, CDR1 is GTSNPN and CDR2 is SVGIG (reference sequence). V dropped 5 bases and J dropped 4 bases, with 12 bases sitting between them. The CDR3 DNA follows: TGTGCCTGGGGGCTAGCTGTATACGAGCAGTACTTC. The encoded protein is CAWGLAVYEQYF.

This chain connects TRBV5-1 to TRBJ1-2; 9 bases align to TRBD1. Germline loops: CDR1 SGHRS, CDR2 YFSETQ. With V trimmed by 4 bases and J by 2 bases, 3 bases remained unmatched. The CDR3 length is 14 residues. The CDR3 loop reads CASSVGQGNYGYTF. CDR3 coding DNA: TGCGCCAGCAGCGTGGGACAGGGAAACTATGGCTACACCTTC.

This chain links TRBV20-1 with TRBJ2-5; 9 nucleotides match TRBD2. Germline CDR1 DFQATT, CDR2 SNEGSKA (reference sequence). The CDR3 has 16 amino acids. V lost 3 bases to trimming and J lost 1 base; unmatched junction nucleotides: 9. This CDR3 reads CSASPLVAGVQETQYF. CDR3 coding DNA: TGCAGTGCTAGCCCATTAGTAGCGGGGGTCCAAGAGACCCAGTACTTC.

This sequence joins TRBV20-1 and TRBJ2-1; 14 bases fit TRBD2. Losses at the gene ends were 1 base for V and 0 bases for J; bases not matched to a gene: 5. The CDR3 has 18 residues. The germline CDR1 and CDR2 sequences are DFQATT and SNEGSKA (reference sequence). The CDR3: CSARASGTSGSSYNEQFF. The CDR3 DNA is TGCAGTGCTAGAGCCTCCGGGACTAGCGGGAGCTCCTACAATGAGCAGTTCTTC.